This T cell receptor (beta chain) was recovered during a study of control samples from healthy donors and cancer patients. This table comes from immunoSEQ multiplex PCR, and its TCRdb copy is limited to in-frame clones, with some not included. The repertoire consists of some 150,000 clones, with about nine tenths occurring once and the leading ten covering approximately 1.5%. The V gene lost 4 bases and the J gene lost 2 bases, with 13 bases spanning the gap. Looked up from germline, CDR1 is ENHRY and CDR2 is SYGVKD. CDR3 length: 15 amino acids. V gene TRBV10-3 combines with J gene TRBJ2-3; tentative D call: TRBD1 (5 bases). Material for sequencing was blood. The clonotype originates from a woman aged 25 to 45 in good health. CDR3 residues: CAISAGVGPTDTQYF. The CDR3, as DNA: TGTGCCATCAGTGCAGGTGTGGGGCCCACAGATACGCAGTATTTT.